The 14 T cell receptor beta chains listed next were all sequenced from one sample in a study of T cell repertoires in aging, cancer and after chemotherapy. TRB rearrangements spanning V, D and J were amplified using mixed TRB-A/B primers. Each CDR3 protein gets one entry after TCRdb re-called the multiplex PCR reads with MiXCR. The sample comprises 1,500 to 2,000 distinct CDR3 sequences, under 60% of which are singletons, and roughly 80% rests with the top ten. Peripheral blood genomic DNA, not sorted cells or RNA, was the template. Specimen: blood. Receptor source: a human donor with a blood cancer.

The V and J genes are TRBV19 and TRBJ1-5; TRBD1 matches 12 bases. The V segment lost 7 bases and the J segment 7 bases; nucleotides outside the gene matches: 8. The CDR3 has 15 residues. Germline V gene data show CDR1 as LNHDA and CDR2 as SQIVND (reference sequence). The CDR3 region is CASKGGQGAWQPQHF. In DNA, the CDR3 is TGTGCCAGTAAGGGGGGACAGGGGGCCTGGCAGCCCCAGCATTTT.

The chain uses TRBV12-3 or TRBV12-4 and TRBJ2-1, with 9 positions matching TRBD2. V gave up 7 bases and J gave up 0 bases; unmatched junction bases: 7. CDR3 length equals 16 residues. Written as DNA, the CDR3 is TGTGCCAGCAACTCACAGACTAGCGGCTCCTACAATGAGCAGTTCTTC. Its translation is CASNSQTSGSYNEQFF.

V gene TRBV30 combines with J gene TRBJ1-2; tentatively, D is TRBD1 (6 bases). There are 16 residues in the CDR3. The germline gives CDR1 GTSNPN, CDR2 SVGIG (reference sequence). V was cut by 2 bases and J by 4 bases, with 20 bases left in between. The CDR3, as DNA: TGTGCCTGGAGTTCCGACAGGTTGGCTTTCGCCTATGGCTACACCTTC. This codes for CAWSSDRLAFAYGYTF.

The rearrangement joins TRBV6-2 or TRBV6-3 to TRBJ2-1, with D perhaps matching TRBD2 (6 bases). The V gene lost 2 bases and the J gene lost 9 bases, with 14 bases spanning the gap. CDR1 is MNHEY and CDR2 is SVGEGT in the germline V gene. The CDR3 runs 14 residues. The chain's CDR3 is CASSYGTLKGEQFF. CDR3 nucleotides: TGTGCCAGCAGTTACGGGACTCTCAAAGGTGAGCAGTTCTTC.

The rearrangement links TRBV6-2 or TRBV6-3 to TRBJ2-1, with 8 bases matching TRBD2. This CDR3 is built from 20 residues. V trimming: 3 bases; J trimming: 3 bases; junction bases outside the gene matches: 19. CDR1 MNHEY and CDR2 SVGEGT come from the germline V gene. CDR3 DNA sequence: TGTGCCAGCAGTTATCCTATCGGGAGGTCTAGCGGGCATTTCTACAATGAGCAGTTCTTC. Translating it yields CASSYPIGRSSGHFYNEQFF.

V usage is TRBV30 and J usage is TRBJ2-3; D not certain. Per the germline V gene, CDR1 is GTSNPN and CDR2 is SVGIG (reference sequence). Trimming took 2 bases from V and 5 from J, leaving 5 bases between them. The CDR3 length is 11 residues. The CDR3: CAWSSVDTQYF. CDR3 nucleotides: TGTGCCTGGAGTTCTGTAGATACGCAGTATTTT.

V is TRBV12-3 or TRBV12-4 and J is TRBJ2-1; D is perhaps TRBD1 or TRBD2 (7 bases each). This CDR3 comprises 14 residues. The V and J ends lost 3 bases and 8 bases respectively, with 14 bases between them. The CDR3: CASSFRGGGDEQFF. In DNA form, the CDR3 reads TGTGCCAGCAGTTTCAGGGGGGGCGGGGATGAGCAGTTCTTC.

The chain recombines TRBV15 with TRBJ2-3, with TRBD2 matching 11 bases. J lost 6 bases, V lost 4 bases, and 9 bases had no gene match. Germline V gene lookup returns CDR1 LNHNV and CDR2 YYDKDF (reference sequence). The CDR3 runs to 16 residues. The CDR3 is CATSIGTSGVSDTQYF. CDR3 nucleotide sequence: TGTGCCACCAGCATTGGGACTAGCGGAGTGTCGGATACGCAGTATTTT.

This CDR3 is CASKGRLAGVRETQYF. Here the CDR3 DNA reads TGTGCCAGCAAGGGCCGACTAGCGGGAGTACGAGAGACCCAGTACTTC. This chain uses TRBV6-2 or TRBV6-3 with TRBJ2-5; 12 bases agree with TRBD2. Losses at the gene ends were 7 bases for V and 4 bases for J; bases not matched to a gene: 10. The CDR3 is 16 amino acids. The V gene's germline CDR1 is MNHEY and CDR2 SVGEGT.

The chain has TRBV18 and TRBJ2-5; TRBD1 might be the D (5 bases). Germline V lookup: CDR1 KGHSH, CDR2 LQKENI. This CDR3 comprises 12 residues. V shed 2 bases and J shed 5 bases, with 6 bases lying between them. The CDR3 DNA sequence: TGTGCCAGCTCACCAACAGGCGAGACCCAGTACTTC. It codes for CASSPTGETQYF. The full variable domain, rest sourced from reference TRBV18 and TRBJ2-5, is NAGVMQNPRHLVRRRGQEARLRCSPMKGHSHVYWYRQLPEEGLKFMVYLQKENIIDESGMPKERFSAEFPKEGPSILRIQQVVRGDSAAYFCASSPTGETQYFGPGTRLLVL.

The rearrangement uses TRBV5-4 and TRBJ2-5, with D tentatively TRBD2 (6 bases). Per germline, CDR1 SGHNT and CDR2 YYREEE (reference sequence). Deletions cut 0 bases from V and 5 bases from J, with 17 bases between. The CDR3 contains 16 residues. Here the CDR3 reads CASSLAASQSGETQYF. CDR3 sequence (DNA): TGTGCCAGCAGCTTGGCCGCCAGTCAAAGCGGGGAGACCCAGTACTTC.

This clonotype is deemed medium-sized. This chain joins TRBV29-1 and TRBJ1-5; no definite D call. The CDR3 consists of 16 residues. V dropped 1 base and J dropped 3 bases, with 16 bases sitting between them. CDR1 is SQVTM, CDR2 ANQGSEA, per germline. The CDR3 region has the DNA TGCAGCGTTGAAGGAATAGGATTGGGCGTCAATCAGCCCCAGCATTTT. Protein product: CSVEGIGLGVNQPQHF. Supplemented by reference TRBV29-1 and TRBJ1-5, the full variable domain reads SAVISQKPSRDICQRGTSLTIQCQVDSQVTMMFWYRQQPGQSLTLIATANQGSEATYESGFVIDKFPISRPNLTFSTLTVSNMSPEDSSIYLCSVEGIGLGVNQPQHFGDGTRLSIL.

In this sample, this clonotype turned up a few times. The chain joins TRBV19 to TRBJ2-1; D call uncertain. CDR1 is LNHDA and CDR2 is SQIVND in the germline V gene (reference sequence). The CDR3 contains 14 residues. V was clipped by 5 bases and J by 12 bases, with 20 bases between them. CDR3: CASSADSYYGGQFF. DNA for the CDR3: TGTGCCAGTAGTGCTGACTCGTACTACGGTGGGCAGTTCTTC.

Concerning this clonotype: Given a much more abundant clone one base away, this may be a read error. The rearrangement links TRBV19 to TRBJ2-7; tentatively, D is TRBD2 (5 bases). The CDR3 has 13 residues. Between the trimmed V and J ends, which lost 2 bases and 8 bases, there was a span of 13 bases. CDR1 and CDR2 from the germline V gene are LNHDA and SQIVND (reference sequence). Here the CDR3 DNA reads TGTGCCAGTAGTATAAAAGCCCCGGGGAAGCAGTACTTC. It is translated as CASSIKAPGKQYF. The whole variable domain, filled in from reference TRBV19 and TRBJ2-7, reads DGGITQSPKYLFRKEGQNVTLSCEQNLNHDAMYWYRQDPGQGLRLIYYSQIVNDFQKGDIAEGYSVSREKKESFPLTVTSAQKNPTAFYLCASSIKAPGKQYFGPGTRLTVT.